Detailed here is one T cell receptor beta chain. What it binds is unknown. TCRdb analysed the RT-PCR reads with MiXCR anew, one entry per CDR3 protein. Of hundreds of thousands of distinct CDR3 sequences in the sample, around 14% were seen once. The data derive from a study of response to subunit inactivated influenza vaccine. The CDR3 has 16 residues. CDR1 DFQATT and CDR2 SNEGSKA come from the germline V gene (reference sequence). With 3 bases clipped from V and 3 bases from J, the junction kept 9 bases outside the gene matches. Study conclusions and caveats: The authors suggested that few new T cells are recruited per seasonal influenza vaccination.

This TCR was sampled from a man aged 50-60 years who received an inactivated influenza vaccine. The source material was PBMCs from blood, sampled roughly 13 days after vaccination. This chain joins TRBV20-1 and TRBJ2-1; 9 nucleotides align to TRBD1. Written as DNA, the CDR3 is TGCAGTGCTAGGGGAGAGGGGACAGGGCGCTACAATGAGCAGTTCTTC. It yields the protein CSARGEGTGRYNEQFF.